This TCR beta chain was captured in a study of OX40 agonist ivuxolimab in advanced cancers. Study context: Intravenous ivuxolimab was administered to patients every 2 weeks at 0.01 to 10 mg/kg. Partial responses were observed in three patients, of whom one had hepatocellular carcinoma and two had cutaneous melanoma. Study-wide results and limits: Expanded clones tended on average to be more numerous among CD8+ T cells than CD4+. Clonal expansion in partial responders at 0.1-3.0 mg/kg ranked among the lowest.

Regarding this clone: What it binds is not known.

Some clones are missing from TCRdb's copy, which holds only in-frame ones; the method was immunoSEQ multiplex PCR. The sample includes roughly 56,000 clones, 84% of them seen just once. The sequence derives from an adult with an advanced solid tumor such as melanoma, head and neck, liver or kidney cancer. The specimen was CD4+ or CD8+ T cells sorted from blood, collected in a trial of the OX40 agonist ivuxolimab.

The CDR3 reads CASSIGTSGRLGQETQYF. DNA for the CDR3: TGTGCCAGCAGCATCGGGACTAGCGGGAGATTGGGCCAAGAGACCCAGTACTTC. The chain links TRBV7-9 to TRBJ2-5; 14 bases line up with TRBD2. V was pared by 5 bases and J by 1 base, with 9 bases of the junction left unmatched. The CDR3 totals 18 residues. In germline, CDR1 is SEHNR, CDR2 FQNEAQ (reference sequence).